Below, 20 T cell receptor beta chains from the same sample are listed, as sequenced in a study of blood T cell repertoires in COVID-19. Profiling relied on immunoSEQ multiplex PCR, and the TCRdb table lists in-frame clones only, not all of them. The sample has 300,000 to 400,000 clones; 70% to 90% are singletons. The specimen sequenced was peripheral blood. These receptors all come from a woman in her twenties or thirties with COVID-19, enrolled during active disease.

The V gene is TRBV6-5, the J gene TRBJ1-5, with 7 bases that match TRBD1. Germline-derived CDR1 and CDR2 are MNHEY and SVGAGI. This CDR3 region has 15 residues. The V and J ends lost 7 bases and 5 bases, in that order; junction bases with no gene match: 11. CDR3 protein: CASKPTGRWDQPQHF. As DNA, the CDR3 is TGTGCCAGCAAACCGACAGGGCGTTGGGATCAGCCCCAGCATTTT.

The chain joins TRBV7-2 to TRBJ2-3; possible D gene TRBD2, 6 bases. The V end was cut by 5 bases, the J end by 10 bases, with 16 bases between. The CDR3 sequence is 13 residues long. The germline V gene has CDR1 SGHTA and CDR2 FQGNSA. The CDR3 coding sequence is TGTGCCAGCAGCCGCAGACTAGACCTTGCGCAGTATTTT. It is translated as CASSRRLDLAQYF. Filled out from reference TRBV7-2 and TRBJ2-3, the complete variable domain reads GAGVSQSPSNKVTEKGKDVELRCDPISGHTALYWYRQSLGQGLEFLIYFQGNSAPDKSGLPSDRFSAERTGGSVSTLTIQRTQQEDSAVYLCASSRRLDLAQYFGPGTRLTVL.

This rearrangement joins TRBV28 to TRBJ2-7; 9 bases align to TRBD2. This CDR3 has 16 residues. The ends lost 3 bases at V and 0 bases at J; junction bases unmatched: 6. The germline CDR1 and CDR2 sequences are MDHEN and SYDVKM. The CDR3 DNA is TGTGCCAGCAGTTTCCTGGGAGCGGGGGGCTCCTACGAGCAGTACTTC. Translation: CASSFLGAGGSYEQYF. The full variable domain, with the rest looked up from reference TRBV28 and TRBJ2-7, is DVKVTQSSRYLVKRTGEKVFLECVQDMDHENMFWYRQDPGLGLRLIYFSYDVKMKEKGDIPEGYSVSREKKERFSLILESASTNQTSMYLCASSFLGAGGSYEQYFGPGTRLTVT.

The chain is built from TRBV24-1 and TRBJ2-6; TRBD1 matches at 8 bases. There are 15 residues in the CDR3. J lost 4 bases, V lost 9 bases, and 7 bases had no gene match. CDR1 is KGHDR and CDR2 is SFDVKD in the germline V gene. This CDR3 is CATADRGSGANVLTF. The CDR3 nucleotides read TGTGCCACCGCCGACAGGGGCTCCGGGGCCAACGTCCTGACTTTC.

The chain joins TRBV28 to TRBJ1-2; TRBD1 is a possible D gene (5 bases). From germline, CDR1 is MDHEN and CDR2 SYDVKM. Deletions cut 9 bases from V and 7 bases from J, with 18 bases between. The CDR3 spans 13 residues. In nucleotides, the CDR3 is TGTGCCAGTAGGGACCCCCGGCGGGGTGGCTACACCTTC. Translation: CASRDPRRGGYTF.

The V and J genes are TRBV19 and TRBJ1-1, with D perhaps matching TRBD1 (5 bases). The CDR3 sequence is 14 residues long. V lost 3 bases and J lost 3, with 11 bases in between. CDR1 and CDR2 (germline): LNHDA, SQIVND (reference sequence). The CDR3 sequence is CASSIGFRDTEAFF. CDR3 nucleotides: TGTGCCAGTAGTATTGGGTTCAGGGACACTGAAGCTTTCTTT.

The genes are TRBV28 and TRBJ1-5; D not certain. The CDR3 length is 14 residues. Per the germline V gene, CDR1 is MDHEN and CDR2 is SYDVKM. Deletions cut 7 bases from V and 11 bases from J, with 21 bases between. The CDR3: CASTDVQYGRAQHF. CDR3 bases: TGTGCCAGCACCGACGTACAGTACGGGAGAGCCCAGCATTTT.

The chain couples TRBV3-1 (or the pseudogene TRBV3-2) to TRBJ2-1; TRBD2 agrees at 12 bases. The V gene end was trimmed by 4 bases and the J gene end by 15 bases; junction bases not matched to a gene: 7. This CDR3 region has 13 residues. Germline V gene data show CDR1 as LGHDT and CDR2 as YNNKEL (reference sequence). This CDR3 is CASSPTTSGRLFF. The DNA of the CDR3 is TGTGCCAGCAGCCCCACCACTAGCGGGAGGTTGTTCTTC.

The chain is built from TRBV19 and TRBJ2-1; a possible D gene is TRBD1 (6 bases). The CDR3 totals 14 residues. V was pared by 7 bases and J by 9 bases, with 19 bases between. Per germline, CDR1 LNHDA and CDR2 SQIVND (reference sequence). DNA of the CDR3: TGTGCCAGTAAGTCTAGCCAGATAGGGGGTGAGCAGTTCTTC. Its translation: CASKSSQIGGEQFF.

CDR3 sequence reads: CASSYRDEQFF. CDR3 nucleotide sequence: TGTGCCAGCAGTTACAGGGATGAGCAGTTCTTC. The chain employs TRBV28 and TRBJ2-1; possibly TRBD1 for D (6 bases). Germline V gene lookup returns CDR1 MDHEN and CDR2 SYDVKM. The V end lost 4 bases, the J end lost 8 bases, and 6 bases lay between the germline ends. This CDR3 region has 11 residues.

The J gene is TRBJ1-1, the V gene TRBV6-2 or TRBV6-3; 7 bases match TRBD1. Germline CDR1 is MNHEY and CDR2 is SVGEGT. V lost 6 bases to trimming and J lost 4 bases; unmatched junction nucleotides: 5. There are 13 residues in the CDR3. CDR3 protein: CASSGTAATEAFF. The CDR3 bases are TGTGCCAGCAGCGGGACAGCGGCCACTGAAGCTTTCTTT.

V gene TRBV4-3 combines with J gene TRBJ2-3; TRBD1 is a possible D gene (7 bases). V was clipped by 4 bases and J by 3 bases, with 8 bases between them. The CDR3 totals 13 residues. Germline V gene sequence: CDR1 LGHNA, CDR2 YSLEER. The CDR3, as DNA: TGCGCCAGCAGCCCAGGGGGGACAGATACGCAGTATTTT. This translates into CASSPGGTDTQYF.

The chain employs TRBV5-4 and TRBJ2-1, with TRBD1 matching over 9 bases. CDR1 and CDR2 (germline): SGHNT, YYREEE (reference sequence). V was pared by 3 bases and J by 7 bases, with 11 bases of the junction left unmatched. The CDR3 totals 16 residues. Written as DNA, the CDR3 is TGTGCCAGCAGCTCTAACCGGGACAGGGTTAAAAATGAGCAGTTCTTC. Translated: CASSSNRDRVKNEQFF.

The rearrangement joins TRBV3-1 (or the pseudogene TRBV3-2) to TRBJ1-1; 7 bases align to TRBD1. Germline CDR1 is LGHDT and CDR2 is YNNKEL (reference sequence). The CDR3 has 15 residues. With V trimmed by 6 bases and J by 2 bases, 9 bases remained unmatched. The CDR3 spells CASSGTETSNTEAFF. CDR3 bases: TGTGCCAGCAGTGGGACAGAAACCTCTAACACTGAAGCTTTCTTT.

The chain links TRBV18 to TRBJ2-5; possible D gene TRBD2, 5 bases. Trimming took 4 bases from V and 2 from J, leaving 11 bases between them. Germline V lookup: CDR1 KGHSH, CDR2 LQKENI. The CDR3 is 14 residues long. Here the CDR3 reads CASSRPDSQETQYF. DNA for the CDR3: TGTGCCAGCTCACGACCGGACTCGCAAGAGACCCAGTACTTC.

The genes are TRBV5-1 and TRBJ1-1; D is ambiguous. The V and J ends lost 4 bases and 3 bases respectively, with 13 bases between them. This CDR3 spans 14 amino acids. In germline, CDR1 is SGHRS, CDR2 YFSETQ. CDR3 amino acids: CASSDILGDTEAFF. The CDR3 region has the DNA TGCGCCAGCAGCGATATCCTCGGGGACACTGAAGCTTTCTTT.

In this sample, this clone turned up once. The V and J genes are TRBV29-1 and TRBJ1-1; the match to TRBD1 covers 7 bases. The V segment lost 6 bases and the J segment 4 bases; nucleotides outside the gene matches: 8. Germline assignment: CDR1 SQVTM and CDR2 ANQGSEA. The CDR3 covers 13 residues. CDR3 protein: CSVEGTAGTEAFF. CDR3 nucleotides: TGCAGCGTAGAGGGGACAGCCGGCACTGAAGCTTTCTTT.

The CDR3 nucleotides are TGCGCCAGCAGCCAAGATCGGCAGGCGGGGGGTGAAAAACTGTTTTTT. As protein: CASSQDRQAGGEKLFF. The chain couples TRBV4-1 to TRBJ1-4, with D perhaps matching TRBD1 (5 bases). Germline CDR1 and CDR2: MGHRA and YSYEKL. V was trimmed by 0 bases and J by 7 bases, leaving 15 bases between them. The CDR3 extends over 16 amino acids.

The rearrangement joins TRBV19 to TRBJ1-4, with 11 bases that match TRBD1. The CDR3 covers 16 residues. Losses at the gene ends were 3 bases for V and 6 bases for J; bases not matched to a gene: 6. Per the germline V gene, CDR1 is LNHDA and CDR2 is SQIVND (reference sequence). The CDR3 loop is CASSIGPGQGDEKLFF. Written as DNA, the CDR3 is TGTGCCAGTAGTATCGGGCCGGGACAGGGGGATGAAAAACTGTTTTTT.

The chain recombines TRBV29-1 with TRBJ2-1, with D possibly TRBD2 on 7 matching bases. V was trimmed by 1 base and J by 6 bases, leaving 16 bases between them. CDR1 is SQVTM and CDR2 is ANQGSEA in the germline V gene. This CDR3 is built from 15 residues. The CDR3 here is CSVEGHGGGLNEQFF. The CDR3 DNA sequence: TGCAGCGTTGAAGGTCACGGCGGGGGCCTCAATGAGCAGTTCTTC.